The following is a T cell receptor (beta chain) sequence with its context. Its antigen specificity is not known. Within one base of it there is no much larger clone, and no base qualities were kept. These data originate in a study of CD8+ T cells in alopecia areata (dated by TCRdb to the late 2010s). At the level of the whole study: Treated patients were enrolled in an open-label pilot trial of oral tofacitinib, 5 to 10 mg twice daily, for moderate-to-severe alopecia areata. immunoSEQ multiplex PCR using 35 Vbeta forward primers and 13 Jbeta reverse primers was used to amplify TCRbeta CDR3 regions. In humans, TCRbeta sequencing was performed on scalp tissue and on sorted CD4+ and CD8+ peripheral blood T cells from healthy controls and from patients with patchy or totalis/universalis alopecia areata. To study T cell clonal expansion in alopecia areata, the researchers applied high-throughput TCRbeta sequencing to both the C3H/HeJ mouse model and human patients. Tofacitinib was given for 6 to 18 months, followed by 6 months of follow-up off drug to assess delayed response and recurrence. Clonality in the scalp was compared among normal scalp (n=4), patchy alopecia areata scalp (n=8), and alopecia totalis/universalis scalp (n=8). Tofacitinib-treated patients had biopsies at baseline and at 4 and 24 weeks of treatment, with a later scalp biopsy in several patients. RNA came from the PAXgene miRNA kit for fixed scalp, the miRNeasy kit for PBMCs, and the RNeasy kit for mouse skin. The study at large found these results: TCR sequences shared between patients were less clear than in mice, possibly partly because of HLA diversity in the patient population. Lesional scalp, especially in alopecia totalis/universalis, showed higher clonality and more expanded CD8+ clones than normal scalp, suggesting antigenic drive. Unlike mouse skin, which is dominated by gammadelta T cells, normal human skin has resident alphabeta T cells that are also sequenced, and this complicates analysis of the scalp TCR repertoire.

Library preparation used the immunoSEQ multiplex PCR assay. For TCR sequencing, RNA was extracted from every sample and reverse transcribed into cDNA to serve as template. First-strand cDNA was synthesized using SuperScript III with a 2:1 mix of oligo-dT and random hexamers. Amplification bias was assessed with a synthetic immune receptor repertoire, and residual bias was removed computationally. Turning to the authors' computational methods: Raw reads were preprocessed for error removal, and CDR3 was defined according to IMGT conventions as running from the conserved cysteine to phenylalanine. Clonality was calculated as 1 minus Shannon entropy normalized by log2 of the number of productive unique TCRs. Whether each scalp clone was CD4 or CD8 was inferred by checking scalp TCRbeta sequences against the CD4 and CD8 repertoires from sorted blood. As stored in TCRdb, this immuneACCESS dataset retains in-frame rearrangements with V and J assigned. A fraction of the clones does not appear; measured against another copy, unresolved V genes explain less than half of the discrepancy, and the remainder lacks a known reason. V, J and clone size derive from that table, while D and trimming were established from the DNA sequence. Present in this sample are about 170,000 clones, around 64% of which were seen just once. In total, the top ten clones hold about an eighth of the sample.

Per the publication, the time point label means: baseline before oral tofacitinib. Lesional scalp punch biopsies and peripheral blood were collected from alopecia areata patients. PBMCs were separated by density centrifugation and stained for CD3, CD4 and CD8, after which CD4+ and CD8+ T cells were sorted on a FACSAria. From its cysteine to its phenylalanine, the CDR3 spans 13 amino acids. CDR3 DNA only is kept here, 39 bases in frame from base 1. Trimming takes 4 bases from V and 2 bases from J, and the germline ends sit 12 bases apart. CDR1 and CDR2 (SQVTM, ANQGSEA) derive from the germline V gene.

This receptor was identified in a human donor with alopecia areata. The sequence is built from TRBV29-1 and TRBJ2-7; a weak D assignment points to TRBD1 (6 bases agree). The source was CD8+ T cells sorted from blood, collected at week 0. The CDR3 has the sequence CSVVRTDPYEQYF. The nucleotide sequence is given as TGCAGCGTTGTGCGGACAGACCCCTACGAGCAGTACTTC.